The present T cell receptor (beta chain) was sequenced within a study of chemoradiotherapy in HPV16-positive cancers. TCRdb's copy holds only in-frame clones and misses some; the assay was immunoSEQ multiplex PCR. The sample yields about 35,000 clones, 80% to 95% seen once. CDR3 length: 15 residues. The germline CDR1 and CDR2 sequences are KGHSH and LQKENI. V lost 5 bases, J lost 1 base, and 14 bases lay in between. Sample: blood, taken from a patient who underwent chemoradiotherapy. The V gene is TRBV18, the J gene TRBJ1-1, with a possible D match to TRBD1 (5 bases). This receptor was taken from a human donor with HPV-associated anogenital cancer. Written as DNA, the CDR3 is TGTGCCAGCTCAGGCGCGGGACGGCAGAACACTGAAGCTTTCTTT. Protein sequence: CASSGAGRQNTEAFF.